This record covers a single T cell receptor beta chain. No antigen is known for it. This specimen comes from a study of OX40 agonist ivuxolimab in advanced cancers. Trimming removed 4 bases from V and 6 bases from J, with 8 bases in between. In germline, CDR1 is SGDLS, CDR2 YYNGEE. This CDR3 contains 13 residues. Profiling relied on immunoSEQ multiplex PCR, and the TCRdb table lists in-frame clones only, not all of them. The sample comprises around 62,000 clones, around 83% of which are singletons, and 2.4% rests with the top ten. Study-wide points: Antigen targets of the expanded peripheral T cells went undetermined.

V usage is TRBV9 and J usage is TRBJ1-6; no reliable D call. Material: CD4+ or CD8+ T cells sorted from blood, obtained in a trial of the OX40 agonist ivuxolimab. This TCR was sampled from an adult with an advanced solid tumor such as melanoma, head and neck, liver or kidney cancer. For the CDR3, the DNA is TGTGCCAGCAGCCCCGACCCTAATTCACCCCTCCACTTT. This codes for CASSPDPNSPLHF.